A single T cell receptor (beta chain) is shown here with its context. This clonotype was observed many times. What this receptor recognizes is not known. No base qualities exist here, and no much larger clone lies one base off it. Sequencing was carried out with an Illumina HiSeq 2000. TCR beta chain libraries were generated by multiplex PCR amplification. High-throughput sequencing was used to analyze the amplified TCR beta chain products. TCRdb trimmed the raw reads at Q25, called clones with MiXCR and kept productive beta chains. Each entry merges the rows of one CDR3 protein and shows their most common DNA and genes. In all, the sample holds over 130,000 distinct CDR3 sequences, and 32% of those were seen once. Of the sample, less than 2.5% falls within the top ten clones. This entry belongs to a study of breast tumors, draining lymph nodes, adjacent tissues (dated by TCRdb to about 2016). Looking at the study overall: Breast cancer patients provided tumor, adjacent nontumor tissue and axillary lymph nodes, and the study compared the TCR beta repertoires across these three sources. In human breast cancer, the study set out to assess how tumor, surrounding tissue and draining lymph node repertoires relate to one another and whether T cells might be exchanged between them.

Study-wide conclusions, independent of this receptor: The conclusion that tumor T cells originate in lymph nodes was presented as consistent with a hypothesis rather than as directly demonstrated. Tumor and nontumor tissue repertoires were found to be significantly more similar in luminal-like than in basal-like breast cancer. Tumor T-cell repertoires showed less diversity than lymph node repertoires and more diversity than nontumor tissue repertoires, and tumor T-cell repertoires showed preferential V and J gene usage. The data were judged consistent with most tumor T cells deriving from the lymph node and then expanding within tumor tissue.

The lymph node samples were taken from the axillary draining lymph nodes of breast cancer patients. Source material: axillary lymph node tissue. The clonotype originates from a female donor with breast cancer. Some clones in this sample may be carry-over from other donors' samples.

The DNA sequence is as follows: TGCAGTGCTAGTAACAGTGACCACGATGACGGGGAGCTGTTTTTT. The encoded protein is CSASNSDHDDGELFF. The chain uses TRBV20-1 and TRBJ2-2; there is no confident call for the D gene. CDR1 DFQATT and CDR2 SNEGSKA are derived from the germline V gene (reference sequence). V drops 3 bases and J drops 7 bases, leaving 18 bases in between. The CDR3 covers 15 residues, taking in both the cysteine and the phenylalanine. The entry retains the CDR3 DNA only, 45 bases that are in frame from base 1.